The source of this T cell receptor (beta chain) is a study of CD8 T cells in ankylosing spondylitis. TCRdb re-called the 5' RACE reads with MiXCR, one entry per CDR3 protein. Here the sample spans around 490,000 distinct CDR3 sequences, under 5.5% being singletons. The germline V and J ends were trimmed by 0 bases and 7 bases, with 8 bases remaining between them. In germline, CDR1 is SGHRS, CDR2 YFSETQ. The CDR3 has 14 residues. This clonotype was counted at least ten times. The target antigen is unknown. Study conclusions and caveats: Typical of ankylosing spondylitis blood, it appeared, was a TCR beta motif of fewer than ten highly homologous variants.

The clonotype originates from a male donor with ankylosing spondylitis. The V gene is TRBV5-1, the J gene TRBJ1-6, with D hard to call. Sequencing was performed on blood, either unsorted or a sorted T cell fraction (not recorded which). CDR3 bases: TGCGCCAGCAGCTTGGAGGGCCCAAATTCACCCCTCCACTTT. This gives the protein CASSLEGPNSPLHF.